These 17 T cell receptor beta chains came from one sample sequenced in a study of control samples from healthy donors and cancer patients. Clones were sequenced by immunoSEQ multiplex PCR, and TCRdb holds only the in-frame ones, with some missing. The top ten clones hold roughly 44% of a sample with tens of thousands of clones, 70% to 90% of them seen once. The sequenced material came from blood. All receptors derive from a man aged 60 to 75 in good health.

The chain joins TRBV9 to TRBJ2-5; no reliable D call. This CDR3 is built from 12 residues. Trimming took 2 bases from V and 3 from J, leaving 5 bases between them. CDR1 and CDR2 (germline): SGDLS, YYNGEE. The CDR3 DNA reads TGTGCCAGCAGCGTCTTTGAAGAGACCCAGTACTTC. Translated, it gives CASSVFEETQYF.

The rearrangement links TRBV9 to TRBJ2-7, with D possibly being TRBD1 or TRBD2 (5 bases each). The V gene's germline CDR1 is SGDLS and CDR2 YYNGEE. V lost 4 bases and J lost 3, with 11 bases in between. CDR3 length equals 13 residues. CDR3 sequence reads: CASSPGRGYEQYF. Here the CDR3 DNA reads TGTGCCAGCAGCCCGGGACGGGGCTACGAGCAGTACTTC.

The chain joins TRBV18 to TRBJ1-2, with 9 bases lining up with TRBD1. The CDR3 extends over 14 amino acids. Trimming took 4 bases from V and 8 from J; bases not matched to a gene: 8. Germline V gene data show CDR1 as KGHSH and CDR2 as LQKENI. CDR3 sequence reads: CASSQSTGGYGYTF. The CDR3 DNA reads as TGTGCCAGCTCACAATCGACAGGGGGTTACGGCTACACCTTC.

The chain's CDR3 is CASSKLKYIQPQHF. As DNA, the CDR3 is TGTGCCAGCAGCAAGTTAAAGTATATCCAGCCCCAGCATTTT. The chain links TRBV21-1 to TRBJ1-5. TRBV21-1 is an annotated pseudogene. The CDR3 has 14 residues.

The CDR3 spells CASSNLGRRGETFF. The DNA for the CDR3 is TGTGCCAGTAGTAACCTCGGAAGGAGGGGCGAAACTTTCTTT. The rearrangement joins TRBV19 to TRBJ1-1; perhaps TRBD1 as D (5 bases). Per the germline V gene, CDR1 is LNHDA and CDR2 is SQIVND (reference sequence). The CDR3 contains 14 residues. The V gene lost 4 bases and the J gene lost 12 bases, with 21 bases spanning the gap.

This chain connects TRBV7-2 to TRBJ1-1; TRBD1 matches 7 bases. Looked up from germline, CDR1 is SGHTA and CDR2 is FQGNSA. The CDR3 is 14 residues long. The V and J ends lost 9 bases and 0 bases, in that order; junction bases with no gene match: 7. The CDR3 coding sequence is TGTGCCAGTTCCCCCGGGACAGTGAACACTGAAGCTTTCTTT. Translated, it gives CASSPGTVNTEAFF.

The V gene is TRBV24-1, the J gene TRBJ1-1; no clear D. Germline V gene data show CDR1 as KGHDR and CDR2 as SFDVKD. This CDR3 has 14 amino acids. The V end was cut by 4 bases, the J end by 1 base, with 9 bases between. Written as DNA, the CDR3 is TGTGCCACCAGTGACACGGACGGGAACACTGAAGCTTTCTTT. This translates into CATSDTDGNTEAFF.

This chain links TRBV11-2 with TRBJ1-2, with D perhaps matching TRBD1 (6 bases). The V gene lost 3 bases and the J gene lost 4 bases, with 18 bases spanning the gap. The germline V gene has CDR1 SGHAT and CDR2 FQNNGV. CDR3 length: 16 residues. The CDR3 loop is CASSFAGGAGGYGYTF. The CDR3 coding sequence is TGTGCCAGCAGCTTCGCGGGGGGCGCGGGTGGCTATGGCTACACCTTC. Full variable domain (rest looked up from reference TRBV11-2 and TRBJ1-2): EAGVAQSPRYKIIEKRQSVAFWCNPISGHATLYWYQQILGQGPKLLIQFQNNGVVDDSQLPKDRFSAERLKGVDSTLKIQPAKLEDSAVYLCASSFAGGAGGYGYTFGSGTRLTVV.

The chain uses TRBV5-1 and TRBJ1-6; a possible D gene is TRBD1 (6 bases). V lost 1 base and J 5 bases, leaving 10 bases between the germline ends. The germline V gene encodes CDR1 SGHRS and CDR2 YFSETQ. The CDR3 spans 15 residues. Written as DNA, the CDR3 is TGCGCCAGCAGCTTGACAGGGACTGATAATTCACCCCTCCACTTT. Translation: CASSLTGTDNSPLHF.

The genes are TRBV30 and TRBJ1-5; D is uncertain. Trimming took off 0 bases at V and 5 bases at J, with 11 bases between the two ends. CDR3 length: 14 amino acids. Germline CDR1 GTSNPN, CDR2 SVGIG (reference sequence). For the CDR3, the DNA is TGTGCCTGGAGTGTAGGCACAGTAGATCAGCCCCAGCATTTT. It translates to CAWSVGTVDQPQHF. The entire variable domain, with the rest obtained from reference TRBV30 and TRBJ1-5, is as follows: SQTIHQWPATLVQPVGSPLSLECTVEGTSNPNLYWYRQAAGRGLQLLFYSVGIGQISSEVPQNLSASRPQDRQFILSSKKLLLSDSGFYLCAWSVGTVDQPQHFGDGTRLSIL.

This chain connects TRBV28 to TRBJ1-2, with no clear D. This CDR3 has 16 amino acids. CDR1 MDHEN and CDR2 SYDVKM come from the germline V gene. V was cut by 5 bases and J by 0 bases, with 16 bases left in between. CDR3 region: CASSPAGRSANYGYTF. CDR3 nucleotide sequence: TGTGCCAGCAGTCCCGCGGGCCGCTCAGCTAACTATGGCTACACCTTC.

This rearrangement joins TRBV5-1 to TRBJ1-2; no reliable D call. Trimming removed 6 bases at V and 8 bases at J, with 14 bases between. Germline V gene sequence: CDR1 SGHRS, CDR2 YFSETQ. The CDR3 sequence is 12 residues long. CDR3 bases: TGCGCCAGCAACCCGGGTGGCGGAGGCTACACCTTC. Protein product: CASNPGGGGYTF.

The J gene is TRBJ1-6, the V gene TRBV5-1, with D unresolved. Trimming removed 0 bases from V and 4 bases from J, with 8 bases in between. CDR1 is SGHRS and CDR2 is YFSETQ in the germline V gene. This CDR3 is built from 15 residues. The CDR3 spells CASSLDRQYNSPLHF. CDR3 in DNA: TGCGCCAGCAGCTTGGACCGGCAATATAATTCACCCCTCCACTTT.

The V and J genes are TRBV6-2 or TRBV6-3 and TRBJ2-7, with a tentative D call TRBD2 (5 bases). CDR1 and CDR2 (germline): MNHEY, SVGEGT. The CDR3 extends over 12 amino acids. V lost 5 bases to trimming and J lost 6 bases, with 11 bases between them. CDR3 bases: TGTGCCAGCAGTCGACCGACTACCGAGCAGTACTTC. Its translation: CASSRPTTEQYF.

DNA of the CDR3: TGTGCCAGCAGCTCGATTCTTTGGGACGGCTATGGCTACACCTTC. It translates to CASSSILWDGYGYTF. The V gene is TRBV5-6, the J gene TRBJ1-2; perhaps TRBD1 as D (5 bases). The CDR3 runs to 15 residues. V gave up 3 bases and J gave up 4 bases, with 16 bases separating them. Germline assignment: CDR1 SGHDT and CDR2 YYEEEE.

J is TRBJ2-1 and V is TRBV10-1, with 7 bases fitting TRBD1. V lost 6 bases to trimming and J lost 6 bases; unmatched junction nucleotides: 8. From germline, CDR1 is WNHNN and CDR2 SYGVQD (reference sequence). The length of the CDR3 is 14 residues. The CDR3 protein is CASSPDRTPNEQFF. The CDR3 DNA is TGCGCCAGCAGCCCGGACAGGACGCCCAATGAGCAGTTCTTC.

To note about this clone: This same CDR3 is encoded by further DNA sequences in the sample. This chain connects TRBV27 to TRBJ2-2; 8 bases map to TRBD2. The CDR3 extends over 15 amino acids. The V gene's germline CDR1 is MNHEY and CDR2 SMNVEV (reference sequence). Trimming at V came to 6 bases and at J to 5 bases, leaving 8 bases not matched to a gene. The CDR3 DNA sequence: TGTGCCAGCAGGCGTCGGGGGGGCGGGACCGGGGAGCTGTTTTTT. It translates to CASRRRGGGTGELFF.